The rows below give T cell receptor beta chains drawn from one sample of a study of control samples from healthy donors and cancer patients. The table came from immunoSEQ multiplex PCR; TCRdb's copy has only in-frame clones and leaves some out. The sample gives 390,000 or so clones, roughly 90% of which show up once; around 6.8% is in the top ten. Sequenced input: PBMCs. The receptors were sampled from a middle-aged man with head and neck cancer. Both conserved end residues are part of each CDR3. The order of the fields is clone size, V gene, J gene, D gene, CDR3 protein, CDR3 DNA. The D gene is left open where the match is weak. Clone sizes are given selectively: once, few, many, or a class where the clone is expanded.

.	TRBV11-3	TRBJ2-3	.	CASSLTGSRDTQYF	TGTGCCAGCAGCTTAACGGGTTCGAGAGATACGCAGTATTTT
.	TRBV19	TRBJ1-5	.	CASSEQGSNQPQHF	TGTGCCAGTAGTGAGCAGGGGAGCAATCAGCCCCAGCATTTT
.	TRBV6-5	TRBJ1-2	.	CASSLVSYTF	TGTGCCAGCAGTTTGGTCTCCTACACCTTC
.	TRBV5-1	TRBJ2-2	.	CASTVTQDGGELFF	TGCGCCAGCACGGTGACCCAAGACGGCGGGGAGCTGTTTTTT
.	TRBV19	TRBJ2-7	TRBD2	CASAEGGGTEQYF	TGTGCCAGTGCAGAGGGCGGGGGTACCGAGCAGTACTTC
few	TRBV30	TRBJ1-1	.	CAWSAQVPRAFF	TGTGCCTGGAGTGCACAAGTTCCTAGAGCTTTCTTT
.	TRBV6-5	TRBJ1-2	.	CASSYSGNGYTF	TGTGCCAGCAGTTACTCGGGTAACGGCTACACCTTC
.	TRBV5-1	TRBJ2-3	.	CASSPTGPPEGDTQYF	TGCGCCAGCAGCCCGACGGGACCACCGGAAGGAGATACGCAGTATTTT
.	TRBV7-9	TRBJ2-7	TRBD1	CASSLGGGDEQYF	TGTGCCAGCAGCTTAGGAGGGGGCGACGAGCAGTACTTC
.	TRBV7-9	TRBJ2-1	.	CASSLGVRIDNEQFF	TGTGCCAGCAGCTTAGGGGTTAGGATCGACAATGAGCAGTTCTTC
.	TRBV28	TRBJ2-4	TRBD1	CASSLLTGSAIQYF	TGTGCCAGCAGTTTGCTGACAGGGTCAGCCATTCAGTACTTC
few	TRBV11-3	TRBJ1-2	.	CASSLGDGGYTF	TGTGCCAGCAGCTTAGGGGATGGGGGCTACACCTTC
.	TRBV20-1	TRBJ1-1	.	CSASTGTEAFF	TGCAGTGCTAGTACTGGTACTGAAGCTTTCTTT
.	TRBV20-1	TRBJ1-1	.	CSASGTLNTEAFF	TGCAGTGCTAGTGGGACATTGAACACTGAAGCTTTCTTT
.	TRBV7-9	TRBJ1-4	TRBD1	CASSLAETGNEKLFF	TGTGCCAGCAGCTTAGCTGAGACAGGGAATGAAAAACTGTTTTTT
.	TRBV7-2	TRBJ2-7	.	CASSLVTSEQYF	TGTGCCAGCAGCCTGGTTACCAGCGAGCAGTACTTC
few	TRBV19	TRBJ1-5	.	CASTRAGLNNQPQHF	TGTGCCAGTACCCGGGCGGGACTGAACAATCAGCCCCAGCATTTT
once	TRBV12-3/TRBV12-4	TRBJ1-1	.	CASSLSTGEAFF	TGTGCCAGCAGTTTGTCGACCGGAGAAGCTTTCTTT
.	TRBV3-1/TRBV3-2	TRBJ1-2	.	CASSQGVGRYGYTF	TGTGCCAGCAGCCAAGGGGTAGGGCGCTATGGCTACACCTTC
.	TRBV6-6	TRBJ2-2	TRBD1	CASRPPGTELRELFF	TGTGCCAGCAGACCCCCCGGGACAGAGCTCCGGGAGCTGTTTTTT
.	TRBV2	TRBJ2-7	.	CASSAPNPLLEQYF	TGTGCCAGCAGTGCCCCCAACCCCCTCCTCGAGCAGTACTTC
once	TRBV6-1	TRBJ1-5	.	CASSEWFIGNQPQHF	TGTGCCAGCAGTGAATGGTTTATCGGCAATCAGCCCCAGCATTTT
.	TRBV15	TRBJ2-3	.	CATSRARGLSTDTQYF	TGTGCCACCAGCAGAGCTCGGGGTCTTAGCACAGATACGCAGTATTTT
.	TRBV27	TRBJ1-6	.	CASSLSHLSSYNSPLHF	TGTGCCAGCAGTTTATCCCACCTGAGCTCCTATAATTCACCCCTCCACTTT
.	TRBV5-1	TRBJ2-3	.	CASQRGLLTDTQYF	TGCGCCAGCCAAAGGGGCCTACTCACAGATACGCAGTATTTT
.	TRBV11-3	TRBJ1-2	.	CASSLAPVGQTFKPNYGYTF	TGTGCCAGCAGCTTAGCGCCCGTTGGACAGACCTTTAAGCCCAACTATGGCTACACCTTC
.	TRBV19	TRBJ1-5	TRBD1	CASSIDLAGGPGQPQHF	TGTGCCAGTAGTATTGATCTGGCAGGGGGTCCCGGGCAGCCCCAGCATTTT
.	TRBV7-3	TRBJ2-3	TRBD1	CASSLNEGASTDTQYF	TGTGCCAGCAGCTTAAATGAGGGGGCCAGCACAGATACGCAGTATTTT
.	TRBV18	TRBJ2-7	.	CASSSLGDLPGEQYF	TGTGCCAGCTCATCGCTGGGGGACCTCCCGGGCGAGCAGTACTTC
.	TRBV21-1	TRBJ2-4	.	CASSKGAGGPGAKNIQYF	TGTGCCAGCAGCAAGGGAGCGGGAGGGCCGGGGGCCAAAAACATTCAGTACTTC
.	TRBV5-1	TRBJ2-7	.	CASSPRPTNSYEQYF	TGCGCCAGCAGCCCACGTCCAACGAACTCCTACGAGCAGTACTTC
.	TRBV5-1	TRBJ1-3	.	CASATGGNSGNTIYF	TGCGCCAGTGCAACTGGGGGAAACTCTGGAAACACCATATATTTT
.	TRBV18	TRBJ1-5	.	CASSPGIGNQPQHF	TGTGCCAGCTCACCAGGGATAGGCAATCAGCCCCAGCATTTT
.	TRBV18	TRBJ2-5	.	CASSPKGRQETQYF	TGTGCCAGCTCACCAAAGGGCAGACAAGAGACCCAGTACTTC
.	TRBV6-5	TRBJ1-5	.	CASSLTSPNQPQHF	TGTGCCAGCAGCCTCACTAGCCCCAATCAGCCCCAGCATTTT
.	TRBV28	TRBJ1-1	.	CASSPLMNTEAFF	TGTGCCAGCAGTCCACTCATGAACACTGAAGCTTTCTTT
.	TRBV10-1	TRBJ1-2	.	CASSAIRGYGYTF	TGCGCCAGCAGTGCTATTAGGGGCTATGGCTACACCTTC
.	TRBV11-1	TRBJ2-3	.	CASSPWRGPTDTQYF	TGTGCCAGCAGCCCGTGGCGGGGCCCCACAGATACGCAGTATTTT
.	TRBV6-5	TRBJ2-5	.	CASSYSGDQETQYF	TGTGCCAGCAGTTATTCCGGGGACCAAGAGACCCAGTACTTC
.	TRBV19	TRBJ1-3	.	CASSYWGSTGNTIYF	TGTGCCAGTAGTTATTGGGGATCAACTGGAAACACCATATATTTT
.	TRBV9	TRBJ2-1	.	CASSVTPNKFSYNEQFF	TGTGCCAGCAGCGTTACTCCCAACAAGTTCTCCTACAATGAGCAGTTCTTC
.	TRBV6-5	TRBJ1-1	.	CASSYSTGVSTEAFF	TGTGCCAGCAGTTACTCTACTGGGGTGAGCACTGAAGCTTTCTTT
once	TRBV5-1	TRBJ2-7	.	CASQARGGASYEQYF	TGCGCCAGCCAAGCAAGGGGTGGAGCCTCCTACGAGCAGTACTTC